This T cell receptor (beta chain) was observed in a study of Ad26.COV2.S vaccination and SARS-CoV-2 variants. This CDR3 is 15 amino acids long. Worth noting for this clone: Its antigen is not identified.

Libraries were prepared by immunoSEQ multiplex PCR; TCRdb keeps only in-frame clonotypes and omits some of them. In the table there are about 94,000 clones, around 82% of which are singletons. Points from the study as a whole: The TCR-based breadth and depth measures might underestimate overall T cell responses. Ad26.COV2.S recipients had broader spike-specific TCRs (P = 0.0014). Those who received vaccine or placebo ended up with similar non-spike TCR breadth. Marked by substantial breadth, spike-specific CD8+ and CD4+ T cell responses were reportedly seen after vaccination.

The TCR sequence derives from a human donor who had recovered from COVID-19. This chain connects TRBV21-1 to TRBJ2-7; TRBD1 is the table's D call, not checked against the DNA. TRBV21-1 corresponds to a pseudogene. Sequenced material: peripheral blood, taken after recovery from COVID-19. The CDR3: CASSKGGRGVYEQYF. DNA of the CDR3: TGTGCCAGCAGCAAGGGCGGCAGGGGAGTCTACGAGCAGTACTTC.